These 5 T cell receptor beta chains were all obtained from the same sample, sequenced in a study of OX40 agonist ivuxolimab in advanced cancers. TCRdb's table, derived via immunoSEQ multiplex PCR, lists solely in-frame clones and lacks some. The data show roughly 40,000 clones, with around 82% seen just once and around 2% held by the top ten. The starting material was CD4+ or CD8+ T cells sorted from blood, obtained in a trial of the OX40 agonist ivuxolimab. The receptors come from an adult with an advanced solid tumor such as melanoma, head and neck, liver or kidney cancer.

The chain carries TRBV7-2 and TRBJ2-4; D is unresolved. Germline CDR1 SGHTA, CDR2 FQGNSA. V dropped 1 base and J dropped 3 bases, with 13 bases sitting between them. This CDR3 is 16 amino acids long. CDR3: CASSLDSRMVKNIQYF. The CDR3 nucleotides read TGTGCCAGCAGCTTAGATTCAAGGATGGTCAAAAACATTCAGTACTTC.

This chain connects TRBV30 to TRBJ2-7; no firm D call. The CDR3 sequence is 12 residues long. CDR1 and CDR2 from the germline V gene are GTSNPN and SVGIG (reference sequence). V lost 3 bases and J lost 0, with 6 bases in between. The CDR3 protein is CAWSFRSYEQYF. As DNA, the CDR3 is TGTGCCTGGAGCTTTCGCTCCTACGAGCAGTACTTC.

Concerning this clone itself: Other DNA sequences of this sample code for an identical CDR3. This chain connects TRBV19 to TRBJ1-1; D is possibly TRBD1 (5 bases). CDR1 and CDR2 (germline): LNHDA, SQIVND (reference sequence). This CDR3 region has 13 residues. Trimming removed 6 bases from V and 1 base from J, with 9 bases in between. The CDR3 DNA sequence: TGTGCCAGTAGCAGGGACCGGAACACTGAAGCTTTCTTT. Encoded protein: CASSRDRNTEAFF.

This chain connects TRBV7-8 to TRBJ2-5, with a weak D call TRBD2 (6 bases). With 5 bases removed from V and 2 bases from J, the gap between germline ends came to 12 bases. This CDR3 has 14 amino acids. Germline V gene data show CDR1 as SGHVS and CDR2 as FQNEAQ. CDR3 in amino acids: CASSLLGGQETQYF. CDR3 sequence (DNA): TGTGCCAGCAGCCTCCTCGGGGGTCAAGAGACCCAGTACTTC.

This sequence joins TRBV19 and TRBJ1-2; a possible D gene is TRBD1 (5 bases). Trimming pared 7 bases from V and 2 bases from J, leaving 11 bases between. In germline, CDR1 is LNHDA, CDR2 SQIVND (reference sequence). This CDR3 comprises 13 residues. The chain's CDR3 is CASTKTGNYGYTF. The CDR3, as DNA: TGTGCCAGTACTAAAACAGGAAACTATGGCTACACCTTC. Full variable domain (remainder filled in from reference TRBV19 and TRBJ1-2): DGGITQSPKYLFRKEGQNVTLSCEQNLNHDAMYWYRQDPGQGLRLIYYSQIVNDFQKGDIAEGYSVSREKKESFPLTVTSAQKNPTAFYLCASTKTGNYGYTFGSGTRLTVV.